One T cell receptor beta chain is described in this entry. What it recognizes is unknown. V dropped 6 bases and J dropped 1; count of bases not matched to a gene: 5. Germline V gives CDR1 MDHEN, CDR2 SYDVKM. The CDR3 contains 15 residues. 13 Jbeta primers and 60 Vbeta primers were used for the PCR. Sequencing was performed with immunoSEQ multiplex PCR; in TCRdb, only in-frame clones are kept and a portion is missing. The sample records 150,000 to 200,000 clones, roughly 84% being singletons. The entry originates in a study of cytomegalovirus exposure and HLA in healthy donors. Notes on the study in general: Among immune exposure information, only CMV serostatus was available. Later genetic work tied a missense DCLRE1C variant to beta-chain V and J trimming. Common viral pathogens (according to a later analysis) appeared linked to several of the most significant clusters. High specificity and sensitivity for cytomegalovirus status were reported for the classifier.

This clonotype was sampled from a boy younger than 18 in good health and CMV-seronegative. Input material: PBMCs. V gene TRBV28 combines with J gene TRBJ2-3; 9 nucleotides match TRBD2. The CDR3 loop reads CASRSGLARTDTQYF. CDR3 nucleotides: TGTGCCAGCAGATCGGGACTAGCCCGCACAGATACGCAGTATTTT.